A single sample is the source of the 28 T cell receptor beta chains below, sequenced in a study of blood T cell repertoires in COVID-19 (dated by TCRdb to the early 2020s). The library was made by the immunoSEQ multiplex PCR assay. TCRdb provides this immuneACCESS table in a form limited to in-frame rearrangements. Some clones are lacking; in checked studies, under half of them reflect an unresolved V gene, and why the rest are absent is not known. This sample comprises about 100,000 clones, 88% of them detected only once. The leading ten clones occupy 5.5% to 8% of the sample. The sequenced material came from peripheral blood. The receptors derive from a man aged 45-65 years with active or convalescent COVID-19.

The chain employs TRBV18 and TRBJ1-2; 11 bases line up with TRBD1. Germline trimming cut 5 bases from V and 7 bases from J; bases unmatched to any gene: 9. In germline, CDR1 is KGHSH, CDR2 LQKENI. CDR3 size: 15 residues. Written as DNA, the CDR3 is TGTGCCAGCTCAGCCGGCAGGACAGGGGGCTCTGGCTACACCTTC. It translates to CASSAGRTGGSGYTF.

The V gene is TRBV12-3 or TRBV12-4, the J gene TRBJ1-5; 9 bases are a match to TRBD1. CDR3 length: 13 amino acids. J was trimmed by 7 bases and V by 5 bases; bases with no gene match: 3. CDR3 residues: CASSRQGVQPQHF. The DNA of the CDR3 is TGTGCCAGCAGTCGACAGGGGGTCCAGCCCCAGCATTTT.

CDR3 DNA: TGTGCCAGTAGCGGGACAGGCGACTCTCAGCCCCAGCATTTT. This translates into CASSGTGDSQPQHF. The rearrangement uses TRBV19 and TRBJ1-5, with 8 positions matching TRBD1. The ends lost 6 bases at V and 6 bases at J; junction bases unmatched: 7. Germline loops: CDR1 LNHDA, CDR2 SQIVND (reference sequence). This CDR3 comprises 14 residues.

J is TRBJ1-1 and V is TRBV5-1; 8 bases align to TRBD1. Germline values: CDR1 SGHRS, CDR2 YFSETQ. The CDR3 has 15 residues. With V trimmed by 0 bases and J by 1 base, 2 bases remained unmatched. The CDR3 here is CASSLGQGRNTEAFF. The CDR3 region has the DNA TGCGCCAGCAGCTTGGGACAGGGGAGGAACACTGAAGCTTTCTTT. The variable domain in full, completed from reference TRBV5-1 and TRBJ1-1, reads KAGVTQTPRYLIKTRGQQVTLSCSPISGHRSVSWYQQTPGQGLQFLFEYFSETQRNKGNFPGRFSGRQFSNSRSEMNVSTLELGDSALYLCASSLGQGRNTEAFFGQGTRLTVV.

The genes are TRBV10-3 and TRBJ2-3, with 12 nucleotides matching TRBD2. V gave up 6 bases and J gave up 0 bases; unmatched junction bases: 1. CDR3 length: 15 amino acids. Per the germline V gene, CDR1 is ENHRY and CDR2 is SYGVKD. This chain's CDR3 is CAIRGTSGSTDTQYF. DNA for the CDR3: TGTGCCATCAGAGGGACTAGCGGGAGCACAGATACGCAGTATTTT.

The chain carries TRBV11-3 and TRBJ2-1, with 11 bases that match TRBD2. The CDR3 is 15 amino acids. Trimming at V came to 4 bases and at J to 5 bases, leaving 4 bases not matched to a gene. CDR1 and CDR2 from the germline V gene are SGHNT and YENEEA. CDR3 protein: CASSYSGRVNNEQFF. CDR3 DNA: TGTGCCAGCAGCTATAGCGGGAGGGTCAACAATGAGCAGTTCTTC.

The chain employs TRBV6-2 or TRBV6-3 and TRBJ2-7, with 7 bases that match TRBD1. This CDR3 is built from 13 residues. The germline CDR1 and CDR2 sequences are MNHEY and SVGEGT. V shed 5 bases, J shed 3 bases, and the junction held 4 bases outside the gene matches. The CDR3 sequence: CASSKGDSYEQYF. The CDR3, as DNA: TGTGCCAGCAGTAAAGGGGACAGCTACGAGCAGTACTTC.

A remark on this clone: Other DNA sequences in the same sample also yield this CDR3. The V gene is TRBV19, the J gene TRBJ1-1, with a weak D call TRBD1 (5 bases). Trimming cost V 1 base and J 3 bases, with 9 bases left between them. Germline V gene sequence: CDR1 LNHDA, CDR2 SQIVND (reference sequence). The CDR3 consists of 14 residues. In DNA form, the CDR3 reads TGTGCCAGTAGTATAGGGGGAGGGGACACTGAAGCTTTCTTT. Its protein product is CASSIGGGDTEAFF.

This clone was observed a single time. The genes are TRBV19 and TRBJ2-5, with D possibly matching TRBD2 (5 bases). The V and J ends lost 6 bases and 2 bases respectively, with 10 bases between them. The CDR3 spans 13 residues. The germline V gene has CDR1 LNHDA and CDR2 SQIVND (reference sequence). CDR3 sequence (DNA): TGTGCCAGTAGATCTCTAGCTCAAGAGACCCAGTACTTC. Amino acids: CASRSLAQETQYF.

The chain recombines TRBV5-8 with TRBJ2-3; D perhaps matches TRBD2 (6 bases). This CDR3 is 11 amino acids long. Germline assignment: CDR1 SGHTS and CDR2 YDEGEE. The ends were cut back, 1 base at V and 10 bases at J, with 7 bases in the middle. The chain's CDR3 is CASSLWEAQYF. The CDR3 DNA is TGTGCCAGCAGCTTGTGGGAGGCGCAGTATTTT.

In its sample, this clone was seen once. The chain has TRBV5-1 and TRBJ1-1, with D tentatively TRBD1 (6 bases). The ends were cut back, 0 bases at V and 2 bases at J, with 14 bases in the middle. The CDR3 consists of 16 residues. Germline V gene sequence: CDR1 SGHRS, CDR2 YFSETQ. The CDR3, as DNA: TGCGCCAGCAGCTTGGGGCAGCCAGGGGTTAACACTGAAGCTTTCTTT. Amino acid sequence: CASSLGQPGVNTEAFF.

The chain uses TRBV4-3 and TRBJ2-5, with D perhaps matching TRBD2 (7 bases). CDR3 size: 16 residues. Trimming pared 4 bases from V and 4 bases from J, leaving 19 bases between. CDR1 LGHNA and CDR2 YSLEER come from the germline V gene. The CDR3 loop reads CASSLSARGAGETQYF. The CDR3 DNA follows: TGCGCCAGCAGCCTATCCGCACGGGGGGCAGGAGAGACCCAGTACTTC.

The chain recombines TRBV11-2 with TRBJ2-1; D is possibly TRBD2 (6 bases). CDR3 size: 15 residues. The ends were cut back, 0 bases at V and 4 bases at J, with 10 bases in the middle. Germline V gene data show CDR1 as SGHAT and CDR2 as FQNNGV. Here the CDR3 reads CASSLEEGAYNEQFF. CDR3 bases: TGTGCCAGCAGCTTAGAGGAGGGCGCTTACAATGAGCAGTTCTTC.

The J gene is TRBJ2-3, the V gene TRBV5-1; 9 bases are shared with TRBD2. Germline V CDR1 and CDR2: SGHRS, YFSETQ. V lost 4 bases and J lost 4; bases outside the gene matches: 7. The CDR3 runs to 15 residues. The chain's CDR3 is CASSVAGATPDTQYF. The CDR3 DNA follows: TGCGCCAGCAGCGTAGCGGGAGCAACTCCAGATACGCAGTATTTT.

The rearrangement links TRBV5-4 to TRBJ2-5; possible D gene TRBD2, 6 bases. This CDR3 spans 15 amino acids. The germline V and J ends were trimmed by 4 bases and 5 bases, with 18 bases remaining between them. Germline CDR1 is SGHNT and CDR2 is YYREEE (reference sequence). CDR3 coding DNA: TGTGCCAGCAGCCTCACCCTGGAGGGGCTCGAGACCCAGTACTTC. Amino acid sequence: CASSLTLEGLETQYF.

The CDR3 nucleotides are TGTGCCAGCAGTGACTTAGGGGACAGGGCCTACGAGCAGTACTTC. This codes for CASSDLGDRAYEQYF. The chain combines TRBV25-1 with TRBJ2-7; the match to TRBD1 covers 9 bases. The length of the CDR3 is 15 residues. Germline values: CDR1 MGHDK, CDR2 SYGVNS. V trimming: 3 bases; J trimming: 2 bases; junction bases outside the gene matches: 5.

The chain combines TRBV7-2 with TRBJ2-1; 13 positions match TRBD2. V was pared by 6 bases and J by 3 bases, with 2 bases of the junction left unmatched. The germline CDR1 and CDR2 sequences are SGHTA and FQGNSA. The CDR3 runs to 15 residues. The chain's CDR3 is CASRRTSGSYNEQFF. The DNA for the CDR3 is TGTGCCAGCAGAAGGACTAGCGGGAGCTACAATGAGCAGTTCTTC.

This clone was observed a single time. Different DNA sequences within this sample yield the same CDR3. The chain is built from TRBV7-2 and TRBJ2-1; 10 bases map to TRBD2. Germline CDR1 SGHTA, CDR2 FQGNSA. The V and J ends lost 0 bases and 4 bases, in that order; junction bases with no gene match: 0. The length of the CDR3 is 15 residues. The CDR3 sequence is CASSLASGRYNEQFF. The CDR3 coding sequence is TGTGCCAGCAGCTTAGCTAGCGGGAGGTACAATGAGCAGTTCTTC. The whole variable domain, remainder taken from reference TRBV7-2 and TRBJ2-1, is GAGVSQSPSNKVTEKGKDVELRCDPISGHTALYWYRQSLGQGLEFLIYFQGNSAPDKSGLPSDRFSAERTGGSVSTLTIQRTQQEDSAVYLCASSLASGRYNEQFFGPGTRLTVL.

V and J are TRBV25-1 and TRBJ1-6; D call uncertain. Germline V gene lookup returns CDR1 MGHDK and CDR2 SYGVNS. V was pared by 3 bases and J by 9 bases, with 12 bases between. The CDR3 totals 14 residues. The CDR3 is CASSDAAYLSPLHF. The CDR3 DNA reads TGTGCCAGCAGTGATGCAGCGTACCTTTCACCCCTCCACTTT.

The rearrangement uses TRBV7-9 and TRBJ1-1; D possibly corresponds to TRBD1 (5 bases). The V gene's germline CDR1 is SEHNR and CDR2 FQNEAQ (reference sequence). The CDR3 is made up of 14 amino acids. Trimming removed 3 bases from V and 0 bases from J, with 8 bases in between. In DNA, the CDR3 is TGTGCCAGCAGCTTGAGGACAATGAACACTGAAGCTTTCTTT. Translated, it gives CASSLRTMNTEAFF. The variable domain in full, completed from reference TRBV7-9 and TRBJ1-1, reads DTGVSQNPRHKITKRGQNVTFRCDPISEHNRLYWYRQTLGQGPEFLTYFQNEAQLEKSRLLSDRFSAERPKGSFSTLEIQRTEQGDSAMYLCASSLRTMNTEAFFGQGTRLTVV.

This clone was observed once. This chain connects TRBV4-1 to TRBJ1-1; D remains ambiguous. Germline CDR1 reads MGHRA; CDR2 reads YSYEKL. Trimming took 1 base from V and 1 from J, leaving 16 bases between them. The length of the CDR3 is 17 residues. CDR3 residues: CASSQGGFLRRNTEAFF. In DNA form, the CDR3 reads TGCGCCAGCAGCCAAGGCGGTTTTCTAAGAAGGAACACTGAAGCTTTCTTT.

The genes are TRBV19 and TRBJ2-1; 11 bases match TRBD2. J lost 0 bases, V lost 5 bases, and 0 bases had no gene match. This CDR3 spans 15 amino acids. CDR1 and CDR2 from the germline V gene are LNHDA and SQIVND (reference sequence). The CDR3 region has the DNA TGTGCCAGTAGTCTAGCGGGAGGCTCCTACAATGAGCAGTTCTTC. It encodes CASSLAGGSYNEQFF. Using reference TRBV19 and TRBJ2-1 for the parts outside the CDR3, the full variable domain is DGGITQSPKYLFRKEGQNVTLSCEQNLNHDAMYWYRQDPGQGLRLIYYSQIVNDFQKGDIAEGYSVSREKKESFPLTVTSAQKNPTAFYLCASSLAGGSYNEQFFGPGTRLTVL.

The chain joins TRBV28 to TRBJ1-2; D possibly corresponds to TRBD1 (6 bases). This CDR3 comprises 16 residues. Trimming took 2 bases from V and 4 from J, leaving 17 bases between them. Germline V gene lookup returns CDR1 MDHEN and CDR2 SYDVKM. The CDR3 DNA reads as TGTGCCAGCAGTTTAGGCGGTGTTGGGGGCGGCTATGGCTACACCTTC. It translates to CASSLGGVGGGYGYTF.

The chain employs TRBV6-6 and TRBJ1-4; 7 bases fit TRBD1. CDR3 length: 15 residues. CDR1 is MNHNY, CDR2 SVGAGI, per germline (reference sequence). Trimming took 6 bases from V and 0 from J; bases not matched to a gene: 4. In DNA form, the CDR3 reads TGTGCCAGCAGCCCGGGACAGCCAACTAATGAAAAACTGTTTTTT. This codes for CASSPGQPTNEKLFF.

This clone was recorded once. This rearrangement joins TRBV18 to TRBJ1-1; TRBD1 aligns across 7 bases. This CDR3 has 16 residues. Germline V gene lookup returns CDR1 KGHSH and CDR2 LQKENI. The trim removed 5 bases at V and 0 bases at J, leaving 9 bases unmatched. The CDR3 DNA reads TGTGCCAGCTCATCATACAGGGGCGGGGTGAACACTGAAGCTTTCTTT. It encodes CASSSYRGGVNTEAFF.

The chain carries TRBV5-8 and TRBJ1-2; D is undetermined. Germline V CDR1 and CDR2: SGHTS, YDEGEE. This CDR3 is 14 amino acids long. Trimming pared 6 bases from V and 9 bases from J, leaving 21 bases between. The CDR3 DNA reads as TGTGCCAGCAACCTGGCGGGCGGAGGGTTTCGCTACACCTTC. This encodes CASNLAGGGFRYTF.

The V and J genes are TRBV2 and TRBJ2-1, with 8 bases identical to TRBD2. The CDR3 is 15 residues long. J lost 1 base, V lost 6 bases, and 5 bases had no gene match. Germline values: CDR1 SNHLY, CDR2 FYNNEI. The CDR3 DNA follows: TGTGCCAGCAGCCCAGAGCGGGAGTCCTACAATGAGCAGTTCTTC. It yields the protein CASSPERESYNEQFF.

The V and J genes are TRBV13 and TRBJ1-6, with TRBD1 matching 7 bases. CDR1 is PRHDT and CDR2 is FYEKMQ in the germline V gene (reference sequence). The CDR3 consists of 16 residues. V lost 5 bases to trimming and J lost 6 bases; unmatched junction nucleotides: 10. The CDR3 here is CASSHGLRQGNSPLHF. DNA for the CDR3: TGTGCCAGCAGCCACGGCCTGAGACAGGGTAATTCACCCCTCCACTTT.